This note documents a single TCR beta chain sequence. TCRdb's copy holds only in-frame clones and misses some; the assay was immunoSEQ multiplex PCR. The table records about 77,000 clones, 65% to 85% of them present only once. The CDR3 totals 15 residues. Germline assignment: CDR1 MNHNS and CDR2 SASEGT. V was pared by 2 bases and J by 0 bases, with 5 bases between. The record originates from a study of OX40 agonist ivuxolimab in advanced cancers. This material consisted of CD4+ or CD8+ T cells sorted from blood, taken in a trial of the OX40 agonist ivuxolimab. The chain is built from TRBV6-1 and TRBJ1-6; D is undetermined. This sequence originates from an adult with an advanced solid tumor such as melanoma, head and neck, liver or kidney cancer. As DNA, the CDR3 is TGTGCCAGCAGTGAACCGAGCTCCTATAATTCACCCCTCCACTTT. Its protein product is CASSEPSSYNSPLHF.